The entry below gives a single T cell receptor (beta chain) sequence along with its context. Its binding antigen is unknown. Base-call qualities are not available, and no considerably larger clone is one nucleotide away. This entry belongs to a study of persistence of HIV-infected CD4 T cells (dated by TCRdb to the early 2020s). Broadly, across the study: Suppressive ART had been received by participants for a median of around eight years. The study isolated CMV- and HIV-1 Gag-responding CD4+ T cells from ART-treated individuals to examine antigen-driven clonal expansion of HIV-1-infected cells. Cross-participant TCR cluster analysis included roughly eight participants for CMV and more than five participants for Gag. TCRbeta sequencing assessed the clonality of all cells in each sorted population, while proviral sequencing assessed the clonality of infected cells. Peripheral blood samples of up to about 180 mL were taken at multiple time points, with the exception of a couple of participants who underwent leukapheresis at a single time point. Study-wide findings and limitations: Bulk TCR analyses could not be restricted to the rare CMV-responding cells that actually carried HIV-1 proviruses. TCRbeta richness in CMV- and Gag-responding cells was significantly lower than in anti-CD3/anti-CD28-responding cells; CMV-responding cells had higher oligoclonality than CD3/CD28-stimulated and Gag-responding cells. The study involved few individuals and tested only a limited range of antigens. Antigen-responding cells were enriched for expanded CDR3beta sequences that were degenerate, which suggests that CD4+ responses to CMV and Gag underwent convergent selection. A correlation was observed between TCR oligoclonality and proviral oligoclonality within the same sorted populations.

The CDR3 covers 19 residues, taking in both the cysteine and the phenylalanine. Only the CDR3 DNA stays, 57 bases, in frame from base 1. Sequences SEHNR (CDR1) and FQNEAQ (CDR2) are obtained from the germline V gene (reference sequence). The germline V and J ends show losses of 3 bases and 0 bases respectively, and no gene match explains 13 bases of the junction. The immunoSEQ hsTCRB assay version 4, run in survey mode, was used to sequence TCRbeta repertoires from genomic DNA. For TCRbeta sequencing, genomic DNA was diluted to approximately 9.9 ng/uL, and up to about 1 ug was used per sample. Regarding the original processing steps: TCRbeta data analysis was done in ImmunoSeq Analyzer 3.0, and diversity was calculated on productive nucleotide rearrangements. Using the Immunarch R package, the improved Chao index served to estimate lower-bound TCR diversity and the Gini coefficient served to estimate clonality. Different nucleotide rearrangements encoding the same CDR3beta amino acid sequence were treated as distinct clonotypes. TCRbeta sequences significantly enriched in antigen-responding cells relative to anti-CD3/anti-CD28-activated cells were identified by differential abundance analysis. GLIPH2 grouped TCRs by predicted peptide-MHC specificity, both within each participant and across combined participant data sets. Not all clones reach the TCRdb copy of this immuneACCESS table, which keeps in-frame sequences only. Checked studies attribute under half of the gap to unresolved V genes and leave the rest unexplained. V and J calls and clone size come straight from that table; D and trimming were deduced from the DNA. The sample table contains roughly 13,000 clones; only one count was recorded for less than 70% of them. The ten largest account for about 7% of the sample.

According to the study, the label for this sample's treatment or condition signals: suppressive antiretroviral therapy. A pool of overlapping HIV-1 Gag 15-mer peptides was used at 0.9 to 1 ug per peptide per mL for cell stimulation. CD4+ T cells that responded were sorted based on upregulation of both CD40 ligand and CD69. Participants were HIV-1-infected adults who started suppressive ART during chronic infection. Participants had undetectable plasma HIV-1 RNA below 50 copies/mL for at least 4 years. To be included, a participant needed positive CMV serology and a CD4+ T cell count above 400 cells/uL. Before stimulation, PBMCs were isolated using density centrifugation and then depleted of CD8+ T cells. CD8-depleted PBMCs were stimulated for 15 to 20 hours with anti-CD28/CD49d costimulation, CD40-blocking antibody and enfuvirtide to prevent new infections. Cell sorting was performed on a Beckman Coulter MoFlo Legacy or XDP sorter, and dead cells were excluded with propidium iodide. For samples with more than one million cells, genomic DNA was extracted with the QIAamp DNA Mini Kit, and for all other samples the Quick-DNA Microprep Kit was used.

The chain links TRBV7-9 with TRBJ2-3; 9 central nucleotides agree with TRBD1. This clonotype was sampled from an adult man with HIV who was CMV-seropositive. Sequenced here: CD4+ T cells sorted from PBMCs after approximately 19-hour stimulation, sampled from a patient who received antiretroviral therapy. Taken with the paper, the label for cell subset or site translates to: CD40L+CD69+ CD4 T cells responding to HIV-1 Gag peptides. In nucleotides, the sequence is TGTGCCAGCAGCTTCAGTATCTACAACAGGGGGCCCAGCACAGATACGCAGTATTTT. This yields the protein CASSFSIYNRGPSTDTQYF.